These 22 T cell receptor beta chains came from one sample sequenced in a study of cytomegalovirus exposure and HLA in healthy donors. PCR amplification relied on 60 Vbeta primers (plus 13 Jbeta primers). Generated by immunoSEQ multiplex PCR, the TCRdb table keeps only in-frame clones and is missing some. The data show roughly 86,000 clones, over 75% seen once. The specimen sequenced was PBMCs. Source of these receptors: a female donor in good health and CMV-seronegative.

The chain combines TRBV28 with TRBJ1-5, with no clear D. V lost 2 bases and J 3 bases, leaving 14 bases between the germline ends. The CDR3 extends over 16 amino acids. Germline V CDR1 and CDR2: MDHEN, SYDVKM. The CDR3 sequence is CASSLIGGVNNQPQHF. The CDR3 nucleotides read TGTGCCAGCAGTTTAATAGGCGGTGTGAACAATCAGCCCCAGCATTTT.

In the case of this clone: The sample holds other DNA sequences that translate to the same CDR3. The chain couples TRBV5-1 to TRBJ2-7; D is perhaps TRBD2 (7 bases). The V gene's germline CDR1 is SGHRS and CDR2 YFSETQ. CDR3 length: 14 residues. V gave up 0 bases and J gave up 5 bases, with 12 bases separating them. The CDR3 DNA reads TGCGCCAGCAGCTTGGCGGGGGGCGATAACGAGCAGTACTTC. It is translated as CASSLAGGDNEQYF. The variable domain in full, completed from reference TRBV5-1 and TRBJ2-7, reads KAGVTQTPRYLIKTRGQQVTLSCSPISGHRSVSWYQQTPGQGLQFLFEYFSETQRNKGNFPGRFSGRQFSNSRSEMNVSTLELGDSALYLCASSLAGGDNEQYFGPGTRLTVT.

This clone was observed a single time. V gene TRBV5-1 combines with J gene TRBJ2-1; possibly TRBD1 for D (6 bases). CDR3 length: 13 residues. CDR1 SGHRS and CDR2 YFSETQ come from the germline V gene. V lost 0 bases, J lost 9 bases, and 10 bases lay in between. CDR3 sequence (DNA): TGCGCCAGCAGCTTGGGTGGGGGCGGTGAGCAGTTCTTC. It yields the protein CASSLGGGGEQFF.

This clone was found a few times. The chain recombines TRBV6-5 with TRBJ2-3; D is uncertain. The CDR3 is made up of 11 amino acids. The germline gives CDR1 MNHEY, CDR2 SVGAGI. V gave up 7 bases and J gave up 2 bases, with 4 bases separating them. CDR3 nucleotides: TGTGCCAGCACCAACACAGATACGCAGTATTTT. The encoded protein is CASTNTDTQYF.

This rearrangement joins TRBV27 to TRBJ2-7; TRBD2 matches at 10 bases. Germline V gives CDR1 MNHEY, CDR2 SMNVEV (reference sequence). V was clipped by 7 bases and J by 1 base; unmatched bases: 4. This CDR3 spans 14 amino acids. The CDR3 nucleotides read TGTGCCAGCACCCGGACTAGCGGATCCTACGAGCAGTACTTC. Its protein is CASTRTSGSYEQYF.

The genes are TRBV7-9 and TRBJ2-7; unclear D gene. Germline assignment: CDR1 SEHNR and CDR2 FQNEAQ (reference sequence). CDR3 length: 12 amino acids. V shed 3 bases and J shed 2 bases, with 5 bases lying between them. In DNA, the CDR3 is TGTGCCAGCAGCTTCTTCCCCTACGAGCAGTACTTC. It codes for CASSFFPYEQYF.

The chain couples TRBV6-5 to TRBJ1-2, with a weak D call TRBD1 (5 bases). This CDR3 comprises 14 residues. The V end was cut by 3 bases, the J end by 4 bases, with 12 bases between. CDR1 and CDR2 (germline): MNHEY, SVGAGI. CDR3 sequence: CASSYDSGGYGYTF. CDR3 DNA: TGTGCCAGCAGTTATGACTCGGGGGGCTATGGCTACACCTTC.

The gene calls are TRBV4-1 and TRBJ1-5; the D is unclear. This CDR3 spans 14 amino acids. Germline V lookup: CDR1 MGHRA, CDR2 YSYEKL. Trimming removed 3 bases from V and 4 bases from J, with 10 bases in between. The CDR3 DNA is TGCGCCAGCAGCCAGAGGAGTGGGAATCAGCCCCAGCATTTT. This encodes CASSQRSGNQPQHF.

This clone is a singleton in its sample. The V call is TRBV11-2, the J call TRBJ2-5; 9 nucleotides line up with TRBD1. This CDR3 comprises 17 residues. Germline CDR1 SGHAT, CDR2 FQNNGV. With 1 base clipped from V and 3 bases from J, the junction kept 9 bases outside the gene matches. CDR3 coding DNA: TGTGCCAGCAGCTTAGGAGCCCGGACAGGGGCTAAAGAGACCCAGTACTTC. Protein: CASSLGARTGAKETQYF.

This chain uses TRBV6-5 with TRBJ1-1, with 11 bases aligning to TRBD1. Germline CDR1 and CDR2: MNHEY and SVGAGI. The V gene end was trimmed by 2 bases and the J gene end by 11 bases; junction bases not matched to a gene: 7. The CDR3 is made up of 14 amino acids. CDR3 DNA sequence: TGTGCCAGCAGTTACGGGACAGGGGGAACGAACGCTTTCTTT. Its protein is CASSYGTGGTNAFF.

CDR3 sequence (DNA): TGTGCCAGTAGTATCGGGAAGAACACTGAAGCTTTCTTT. This sequence encodes CASSIGKNTEAFF. This chain links TRBV19 with TRBJ1-1, with unresolved D. V dropped 3 bases and J dropped 1 base, with 6 bases sitting between them. The CDR3 spans 13 residues. Per the germline V gene, CDR1 is LNHDA and CDR2 is SQIVND (reference sequence).

The rearrangement uses TRBV7-3 and TRBJ1-1, with D maybe TRBD1 (5 bases). V was trimmed by 2 bases and J by 3 bases, leaving 7 bases between them. Germline loops: CDR1 SGHTA, CDR2 FQGTGA. This CDR3 region has 13 residues. CDR3 coding DNA: TGTGCCAGCAGCTTACGGGGGGACACTGAAGCTTTCTTT. The encoded protein is CASSLRGDTEAFF.

The chain uses TRBV6-5 and TRBJ1-4; D is possibly TRBD1 (5 bases). V was clipped by 6 bases and J by 0 bases, with 8 bases between them. CDR1 and CDR2 from the germline V gene are MNHEY and SVGAGI. This CDR3 has 14 residues. CDR3 nucleotide sequence: TGTGCCAGCAGGGGGCTTGCAACTAATGAAAAACTGTTTTTT. Its translation is CASRGLATNEKLFF.

The V call is TRBV28, the J call TRBJ2-1, with 9 bases that match TRBD2. The CDR3 extends over 15 amino acids. The V gene end was trimmed by 5 bases and the J gene end by 7 bases; junction bases not matched to a gene: 9. Germline V gene data show CDR1 as MDHEN and CDR2 as SYDVKM. Here the CDR3 DNA reads TGTGCCAGCAGTCTCCGCCTAGCGGGGCGAAATGAGCAGTTCTTC. Translation: CASSLRLAGRNEQFF.

The chain has TRBV6-5 and TRBJ2-4; D not resolved. V shed 6 bases and J shed 10 bases, with 16 bases lying between them. The CDR3 has 13 residues. Germline loops: CDR1 MNHEY, CDR2 SVGAGI. The CDR3 is CASSQLPPRIQYF. In DNA, the CDR3 is TGTGCCAGCAGCCAACTCCCCCCGAGGATTCAGTACTTC.

The V and J genes are TRBV5-4 and TRBJ2-1; possibly TRBD2 for D (6 bases). The V gene lost 5 bases and the J gene lost 15 bases, with 21 bases spanning the gap. Germline assignment: CDR1 SGHNT and CDR2 YYREEE (reference sequence). CDR3 size: 13 residues. CDR3 coding DNA: TGTGCCAGCAGTCTCGTAGGTGGACGGGGGAGGTTCTTC. Its translation: CASSLVGGRGRFF. The full variable domain, completed using reference TRBV5-4 and TRBJ2-1, is ETGVTQSPTHLIKTRGQQVTLRCSSQSGHNTVSWYQQALGQGPQFIFQYYREEENGRGNFPPRFSGLQFPNYSSELNVNALELDDSALYLCASSLVGGRGRFFGPGTRLTVL.

The chain is built from TRBV7-9 and TRBJ1-2; 9 positions match TRBD1. Trimming removed 5 bases from V and 6 bases from J; junction bases left unmatched: 4. The germline gives CDR1 SEHNR, CDR2 FQNEAQ (reference sequence). The CDR3 consists of 13 residues. The CDR3 region is CASSTRTGDGYTF. Written as DNA, the CDR3 is TGTGCCAGCAGCACCCGGACAGGGGATGGCTACACCTTC.

The chain couples TRBV9 to TRBJ1-2; D is uncertain. Germline V gives CDR1 SGDLS, CDR2 YYNGEE. CDR3 size: 14 residues. V was trimmed by 0 bases and J by 13 bases, leaving 19 bases between them. In DNA form, the CDR3 reads TGTGCCAGCAGCGTAGCTATGGAGTCCAACCCTCTCACCTTC. Translated: CASSVAMESNPLTF. The whole variable domain, filled in from reference TRBV9 and TRBJ1-2, reads DSGVTQTPKHLITATGQRVTLRCSPRSGDLSVYWYQQSLDQGLQFLIQYYNGEERAKGNILERFSAQQFPDLHSELNLSSLELGDSALYFCASSVAMESNPLTFGSGTRLTVV.

This clone was counted only a few times. The gene calls are TRBV7-2 and TRBJ2-1; 10 bases match TRBD2. CDR1 is SGHTA, CDR2 FQGNSA, per germline. The CDR3 consists of 16 residues. Losses at the gene ends were 5 bases for V and 0 bases for J; bases not matched to a gene: 4. The CDR3 here is CASSVSGGSSYNEQFF. The CDR3 nucleotides read TGTGCCAGCAGCGTTAGCGGGGGGAGCTCCTACAATGAGCAGTTCTTC.

The rearrangement links TRBV29-1 to TRBJ1-2, with D unresolved. CDR1 SQVTM and CDR2 ANQGSEA come from the germline V gene. Trimming removed 5 bases at V and 2 bases at J, with 15 bases between. The CDR3 length is 14 residues. CDR3: CSVTIGLPNYGYTF. The CDR3 DNA sequence: TGCAGCGTTACTATCGGACTGCCGAACTATGGCTACACCTTC.

The chain recombines TRBV30 with TRBJ2-2; D might be TRBD1 (5 bases). The CDR3 totals 17 residues. V was clipped by 3 bases and J by 3 bases, with 20 bases between them. The V gene's germline CDR1 is GTSNPN and CDR2 SVGIG (reference sequence). CDR3 sequence (DNA): TGTGCCTGGAGGCAAGACAGCCCCAGCCCTTACACCGGGGAGCTGTTTTTT. Translation gives CAWRQDSPSPYTGELFF.

This chain connects TRBV5-1 to TRBJ2-7; D perhaps matches TRBD2 (6 bases). Between the trimmed V and J ends, which lost 0 bases and 1 base, there was a span of 11 bases. The CDR3 spans 15 residues. Germline-derived CDR1 and CDR2 are SGHRS and YFSETQ. The CDR3 region has the DNA TGCGCCAGCAGCTTGGTCCCGGGAGCGTCCTACGAGCAGTACTTC. As protein: CASSLVPGASYEQYF.